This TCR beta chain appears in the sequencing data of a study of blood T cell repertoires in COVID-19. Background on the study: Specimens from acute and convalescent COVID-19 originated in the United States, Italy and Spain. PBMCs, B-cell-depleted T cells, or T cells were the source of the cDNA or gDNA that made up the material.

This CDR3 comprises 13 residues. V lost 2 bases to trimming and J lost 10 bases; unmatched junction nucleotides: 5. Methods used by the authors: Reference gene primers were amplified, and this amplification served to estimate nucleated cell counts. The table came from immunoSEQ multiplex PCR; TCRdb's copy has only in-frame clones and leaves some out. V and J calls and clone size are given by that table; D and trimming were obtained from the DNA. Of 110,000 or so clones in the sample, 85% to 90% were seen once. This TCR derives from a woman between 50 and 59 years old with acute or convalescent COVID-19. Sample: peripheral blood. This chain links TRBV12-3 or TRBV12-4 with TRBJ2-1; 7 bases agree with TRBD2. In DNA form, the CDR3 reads TGTGCCAGCAGTTTAAACCTACTAGCGGAGCAGTTCTTC. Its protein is CASSLNLLAEQFF.